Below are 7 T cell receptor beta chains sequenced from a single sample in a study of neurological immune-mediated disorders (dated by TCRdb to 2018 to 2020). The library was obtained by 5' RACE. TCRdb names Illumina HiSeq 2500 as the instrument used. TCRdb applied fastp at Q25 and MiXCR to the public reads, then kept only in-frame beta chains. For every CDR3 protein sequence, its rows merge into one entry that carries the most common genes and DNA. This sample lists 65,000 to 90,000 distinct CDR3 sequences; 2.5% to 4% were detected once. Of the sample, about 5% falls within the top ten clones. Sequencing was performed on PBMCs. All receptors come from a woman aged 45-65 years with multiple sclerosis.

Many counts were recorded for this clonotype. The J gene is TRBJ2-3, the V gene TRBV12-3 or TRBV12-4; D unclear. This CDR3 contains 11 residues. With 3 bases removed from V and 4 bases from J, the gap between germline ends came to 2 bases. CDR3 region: CASSLSDTQYF. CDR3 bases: TGTGCCAGCAGTTTGTCAGATACGCAGTATTTT.

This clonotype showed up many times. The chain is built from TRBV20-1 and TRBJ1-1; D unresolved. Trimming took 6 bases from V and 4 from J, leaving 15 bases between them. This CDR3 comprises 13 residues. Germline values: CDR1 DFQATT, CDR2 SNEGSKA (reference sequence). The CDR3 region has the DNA TGCAGTGCCTTGCCTCCCTGGGGCACTGAAGCTTTCTTT. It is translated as CSALPPWGTEAFF.

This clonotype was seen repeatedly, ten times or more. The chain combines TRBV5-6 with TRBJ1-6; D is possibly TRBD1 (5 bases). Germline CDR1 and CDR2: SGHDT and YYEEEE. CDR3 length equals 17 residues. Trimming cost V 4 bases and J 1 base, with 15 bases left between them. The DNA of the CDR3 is TGTGCCAGCAGCCTGGGACCGGGAGGATCCTATAATTCACCCCTCCACTTT. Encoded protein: CASSLGPGGSYNSPLHF.

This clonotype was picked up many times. DNA for the CDR3: TGCGCCAGCAGCTTGGGGGTTAGCGGGACCTACGAGCAGTACTTC. Its protein product is CASSLGVSGTYEQYF. J is TRBJ2-7 and V is TRBV5-1, with 8 bases identical to TRBD2. The CDR3 has 15 residues. J lost 2 bases, V lost 0 bases, and 4 bases had no gene match. The V gene's germline CDR1 is SGHRS and CDR2 YFSETQ.

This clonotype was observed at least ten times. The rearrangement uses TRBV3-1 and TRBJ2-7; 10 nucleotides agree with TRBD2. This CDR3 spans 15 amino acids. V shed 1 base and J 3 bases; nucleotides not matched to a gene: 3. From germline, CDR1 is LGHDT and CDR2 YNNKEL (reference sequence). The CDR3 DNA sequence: TGTGCCAGCAGCCAAGTAACTAGCGGGATCTACGAGCAGTACTTC. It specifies CASSQVTSGIYEQYF.

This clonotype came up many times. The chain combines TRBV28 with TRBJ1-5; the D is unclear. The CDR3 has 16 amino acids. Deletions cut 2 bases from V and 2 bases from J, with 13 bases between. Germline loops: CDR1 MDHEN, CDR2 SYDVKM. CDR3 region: CASSLQSGVGNQPQHF. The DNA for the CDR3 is TGTGCCAGCAGTTTACAGAGCGGGGTTGGCAATCAGCCCCAGCATTTT. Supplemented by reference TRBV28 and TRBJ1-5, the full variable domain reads DVKVTQSSRYLVKRTGEKVFLECVQDMDHENMFWYRQDPGLGLRLIYFSYDVKMKEKGDIPEGYSVSREKKERFSLILESASTNQTSMYLCASSLQSGVGNQPQHFGDGTRLSIL.

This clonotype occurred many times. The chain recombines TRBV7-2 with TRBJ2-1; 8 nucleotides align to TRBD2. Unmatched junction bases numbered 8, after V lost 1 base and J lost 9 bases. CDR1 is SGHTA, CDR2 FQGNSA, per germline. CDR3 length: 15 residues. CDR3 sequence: CASSLEVRGGIEQFF. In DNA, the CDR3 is TGTGCCAGCAGCTTAGAAGTCCGGGGGGGCATTGAGCAGTTCTTC.